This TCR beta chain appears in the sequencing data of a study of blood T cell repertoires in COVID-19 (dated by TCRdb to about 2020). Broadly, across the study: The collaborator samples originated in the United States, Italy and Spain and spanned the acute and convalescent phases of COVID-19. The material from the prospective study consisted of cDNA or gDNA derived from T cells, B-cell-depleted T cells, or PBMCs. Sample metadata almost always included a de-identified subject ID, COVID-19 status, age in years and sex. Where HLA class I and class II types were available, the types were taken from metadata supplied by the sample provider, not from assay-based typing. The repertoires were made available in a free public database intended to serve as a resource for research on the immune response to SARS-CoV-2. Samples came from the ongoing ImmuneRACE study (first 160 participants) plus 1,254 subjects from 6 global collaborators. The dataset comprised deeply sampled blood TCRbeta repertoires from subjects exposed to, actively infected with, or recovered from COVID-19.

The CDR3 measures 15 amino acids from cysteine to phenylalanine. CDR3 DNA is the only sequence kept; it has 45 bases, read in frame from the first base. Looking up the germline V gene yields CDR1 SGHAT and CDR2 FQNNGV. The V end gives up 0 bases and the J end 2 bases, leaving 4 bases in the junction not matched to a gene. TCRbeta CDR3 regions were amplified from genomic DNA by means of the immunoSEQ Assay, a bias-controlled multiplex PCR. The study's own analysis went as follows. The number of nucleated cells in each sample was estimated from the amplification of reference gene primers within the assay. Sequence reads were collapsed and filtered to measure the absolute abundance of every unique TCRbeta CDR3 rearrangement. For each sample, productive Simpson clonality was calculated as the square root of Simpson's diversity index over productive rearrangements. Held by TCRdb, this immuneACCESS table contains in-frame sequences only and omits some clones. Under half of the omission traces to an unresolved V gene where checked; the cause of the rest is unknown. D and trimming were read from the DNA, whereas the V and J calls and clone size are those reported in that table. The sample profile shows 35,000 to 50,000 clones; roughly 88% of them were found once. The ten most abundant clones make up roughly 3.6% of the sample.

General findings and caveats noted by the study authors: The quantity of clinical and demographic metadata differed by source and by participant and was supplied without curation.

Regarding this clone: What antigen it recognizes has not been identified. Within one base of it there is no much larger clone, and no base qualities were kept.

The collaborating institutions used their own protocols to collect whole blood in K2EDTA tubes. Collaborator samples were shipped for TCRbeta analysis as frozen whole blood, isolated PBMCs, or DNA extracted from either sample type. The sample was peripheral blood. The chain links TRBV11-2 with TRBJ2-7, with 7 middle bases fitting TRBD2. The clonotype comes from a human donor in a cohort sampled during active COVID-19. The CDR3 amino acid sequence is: CASSLDEAGTYEQYF. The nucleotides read TGTGCCAGCAGCTTAGATGAAGCGGGGACCTACGAGCAGTACTTC.